The text below deals with one TCR beta chain. Its antigen remains unidentified. The record originates from a study of cytomegalovirus exposure and HLA in healthy donors. As for the study in general: The 90 to 150 validation repertoires used a platform that matched the one used for the approximately 690 first-cohort repertoires, as a later analysis reported.

Overall study results and limits: Researchers reported that a few CMV-associated chains were confirmed in vitro as CMV antigen-specific. Reports showed the classifier diagnosing cytomegalovirus status with high specificity and sensitivity. Researchers counted around 160 TCR beta chains as cytomegalovirus-associated.

J was trimmed by 6 bases and V by 6 bases; bases with no gene match: 5. This CDR3 has 14 residues. The germline V gene encodes CDR1 SEHNR and CDR2 FQNEAQ (reference sequence). Assay: immunoSEQ multiplex PCR; the TCRdb copy retains only in-frame clones and omits some. The table has 120,000 to 150,000 clones, around 85% seen once. The receptor comes from a man aged 18 to 29 in good health and CMV-seronegative. The genes are TRBV7-9 and TRBJ2-1; TRBD2 matches 10 bases. The sequencing input was PBMCs. CDR3 region: CASSYTSGVNEQFF. The CDR3 DNA sequence: TGTGCCAGCAGTTACACTAGCGGGGTCAATGAGCAGTTCTTC.